This TCR beta chain was sequenced during a study of blood T cell repertoires in COVID-19. Study-wide background: PBMCs, B-cell-depleted T cells, or T cells were the source of the cDNA or gDNA that made up the material.

CDR3 length: 19 residues. Unmatched junction bases numbered 15, after V lost 3 bases and J lost 5 bases. The germline V gene has CDR1 SGDLS and CDR2 YYNGEE. Methods used by the authors: Reference gene primer amplification yielded estimated nucleated cell counts. Assay used: immunoSEQ multiplex PCR; TCRdb lists only in-frame clones, some missing. V and J calls and clone size are copied from that table; D and trimming were computed from the DNA. The repertoire holds some 460,000 clones, with about 85% as singletons. This rearrangement joins TRBV9 to TRBJ2-5; 14 bases are a match to TRBD2. Sequenced input: PBMCs or T cells enriched from blood (not recorded which). The clonotype was recovered from a woman aged 18-35 years with acute COVID-19. CDR3 sequence reads: CASSGGLAGGPSPRETQYF. DNA of the CDR3: TGTGCCAGCAGCGGAGGACTAGCGGGGGGCCCATCACCAAGGGAGACCCAGTACTTC.